These 23 T cell receptor beta chains were all obtained from the same sample, sequenced in a study of PD-1 blockade in classical Hodgkin lymphoma. All patients relapsed after autologous stem cell transplantation, and brentuximab vedotin exposure varied. The assay was immunoSEQ multiplex PCR, and TCRdb's table has in-frame clones only and misses some. The sample includes about 97,000 clones, roughly 89% of them seen just once. This sample comprised peripheral blood mononuclear cells (PBMCs), obtained before the second cycle of nivolumab. The receptors come from a human donor with classical Hodgkin lymphoma.

This clone came up once. Written as DNA, the CDR3 is TGTGCCAGTAGTATGGGCAGGCAATACGAGCAGTACTTC. Its protein product is CASSMGRQYEQYF. V and J are TRBV19 and TRBJ2-7; D remains ambiguous. The CDR3 runs to 13 residues. CDR1 is LNHDA, CDR2 SQIVND, per germline (reference sequence). V was cut by 3 bases and J by 4 bases, with 10 bases left in between.

The chain carries TRBV7-9 and TRBJ2-7; 9 nucleotides agree with TRBD1. This CDR3 comprises 17 residues. V gave up 7 bases and J gave up 2 bases; unmatched junction bases: 15. Germline V gene sequence: CDR1 SEHNR, CDR2 FQNEAQ (reference sequence). The CDR3 loop reads CASTVATGTGPPYEQYF. The CDR3, as DNA: TGTGCCAGCACCGTCGCGACCGGGACAGGGCCTCCCTACGAGCAGTACTTC.

This clone was counted only a few times. V is TRBV6-1 and J is TRBJ1-6; D call uncertain. V was cut by 2 bases and J by 9 bases, with 17 bases left in between. The germline CDR1 and CDR2 sequences are MNHNS and SASEGT. There are 16 residues in the CDR3. The CDR3 bases are TGTGCCAGCAGTGAATGGAAAGGTAACCTTCTTTCACCCCTCCACTTT. Translating it yields CASSEWKGNLLSPLHF.

This chain connects TRBV28 to TRBJ1-5; tentative D call: TRBD1 (5 bases). V dropped 3 bases and J dropped 3 bases, with 15 bases sitting between them. In germline, CDR1 is MDHEN, CDR2 SYDVKM. This CDR3 is built from 16 residues. The CDR3 loop is CASSFTGRANNQPQHF. The CDR3 bases are TGTGCCAGCAGTTTTACTGGCAGGGCGAACAATCAGCCCCAGCATTTT.

Only a few counts were recorded for this clone. The gene calls are TRBV18 and TRBJ2-7, with unresolved D. Looked up from germline, CDR1 is KGHSH and CDR2 is LQKENI. The CDR3 length is 13 residues. Trimming took 3 bases from V and 3 from J, leaving 9 bases between them. CDR3 loop: CASSPAPDYEQYF. In DNA, the CDR3 is TGTGCCAGCTCACCCGCTCCAGACTACGAGCAGTACTTC.

The V and J genes are TRBV19 and TRBJ2-7, with a tentative D call TRBD1 (7 bases). From germline, CDR1 is LNHDA and CDR2 SQIVND (reference sequence). The CDR3 runs 14 residues. The V and J ends lost 4 bases and 2 bases respectively, with 12 bases between them. CDR3 sequence (DNA): TGTGCCAGTAGTAACCAGGGGGGCCCCTACGAGCAGTACTTC. Translated: CASSNQGGPYEQYF.

V usage is TRBV6-1 and J usage is TRBJ2-6, with D uncertain. Trimming removed 1 base from V and 1 base from J, with 5 bases in between. CDR3 length: 15 amino acids. The germline V gene has CDR1 MNHNS and CDR2 SASEGT. CDR3 nucleotide sequence: TGTGCCAGCAGTGAAGGGGGTTCTGGGGCCAACGTCCTGACTTTC. Its translation is CASSEGGSGANVLTF.

The chain employs TRBV7-9 and TRBJ1-2; D is ambiguous. V lost 5 bases and J 1 base, leaving 17 bases between the germline ends. Germline V gene sequence: CDR1 SEHNR, CDR2 FQNEAQ (reference sequence). The CDR3 sequence is 16 residues long. CDR3 amino acids: CASSILGTDNNYGYTF. The CDR3 DNA is TGTGCCAGCAGCATTCTGGGCACAGATAATAACTATGGCTACACCTTC.

This clone was observed a few times. V and J are TRBV18 and TRBJ2-7; 7 bases match TRBD1. Per the germline V gene, CDR1 is KGHSH and CDR2 is LQKENI. CDR3 length equals 16 residues. V shed 2 bases and J 5 bases; nucleotides not matched to a gene: 12. CDR3 nucleotide sequence: TGTGCCAGCTCACCAGCCGGGACAGCCTTAGCTGACGAGCAGTACTTC. The encoded protein is CASSPAGTALADEQYF.

This sequence joins TRBV19 and TRBJ2-1; the D is unclear. The length of the CDR3 is 15 residues. Germline V gene lookup returns CDR1 LNHDA and CDR2 SQIVND (reference sequence). V was trimmed by 3 bases and J by 0 bases, leaving 9 bases between them. CDR3 sequence (DNA): TGTGCCAGTAGTATCTCGGGTGCCTCCTACAATGAGCAGTTCTTC. It yields the protein CASSISGASYNEQFF.

V gene TRBV4-2 combines with J gene TRBJ2-3, with D possibly called TRBD1 or TRBD2 (6 bases each). Germline CDR1 and CDR2: LGHNA and YNFKEQ. The CDR3 covers 12 residues. The V end lost 8 bases, the J end lost 2 bases, and 8 bases lay between the germline ends. In DNA, the CDR3 is TGTGCCAGCCGGGGGCTCACAGATACGCAGTATTTT. As protein: CASRGLTDTQYF.

The V and J genes are TRBV7-6 and TRBJ1-1; D gene uncertain. V dropped 3 bases and J dropped 4 bases, with 12 bases sitting between them. The CDR3 totals 14 residues. Germline lookup yields CDR1 SGHVS and CDR2 FNYEAQ. In DNA form, the CDR3 reads TGTGCCAGCAGCTTTGTTGAGGTTGCCACTGAAGCTTTCTTT. Residues: CASSFVEVATEAFF. Looking up the rest from reference TRBV7-6 and TRBJ1-1 gives the full variable domain: GAGVSQSPRYKVTKRGQDVALRCDPISGHVSLYWYRQALGQGPEFLTYFNYEAQQDKSGLPNDRFSAERPEGSISTLTIQRTEQRDSAMYRCASSFVEVATEAFFGQGTRLTVV.

The chain recombines TRBV5-4 with TRBJ1-2; TRBD1 aligns across 9 bases. The CDR3 totals 15 residues. CDR1 SGHNT and CDR2 YYREEE come from the germline V gene (reference sequence). Trimming took 0 bases from V and 7 from J; bases not matched to a gene: 7. CDR3 residues: CASSLVGTGSGGYTF. The CDR3 DNA reads as TGTGCCAGCAGCTTGGTCGGGACAGGGTCGGGTGGCTACACCTTC.

This clone was picked up one time. The rearrangement uses TRBV27 and TRBJ2-7; D gene unclear. The germline V and J ends were trimmed by 2 bases and 0 bases, with 8 bases remaining between them. CDR1 and CDR2 from the germline V gene are MNHEY and SMNVEV (reference sequence). The CDR3 covers 14 residues. As DNA, the CDR3 is TGTGCCAGCAGTTTAAAGAGCTTCTCCTACGAGCAGTACTTC. It encodes CASSLKSFSYEQYF.

The rearrangement joins TRBV5-6 to TRBJ2-5, with D possibly TRBD2 on 6 matching bases. CDR3 length equals 17 residues. The germline V and J ends were trimmed by 0 bases and 6 bases, with 21 bases remaining between them. Germline loops: CDR1 SGHDT, CDR2 YYEEEE. CDR3 sequence: CASSLGVWRDHGKTQYF. CDR3 nucleotides: TGTGCCAGCAGCTTGGGGGTATGGCGGGACCATGGAAAGACCCAGTACTTC.

V gene TRBV5-8 combines with J gene TRBJ1-3, with unresolved D. The CDR3 spans 14 residues. Germline V lookup: CDR1 SGHTS, CDR2 YDEGEE. V lost 4 bases, J lost 0 bases, and 8 bases lay in between. CDR3 amino acids: CASSPGFSGNTIYF. CDR3 DNA: TGTGCCAGCAGCCCCGGGTTCTCTGGAAACACCATATATTTT. Full variable domain (missing parts from reference TRBV5-8 and TRBJ1-3): EAGVTQSPTHLIKTRGQQATLRCSPISGHTSVYWYQQALGLGLQFLLWYDEGEERNRGNFPPRFSGRQFPNYSSELNVNALELEDSALYLCASSPGFSGNTIYFGEGSWLTVV.

This chain uses TRBV6-4 with TRBJ2-3; TRBD2 matches 7 bases. The CDR3 consists of 16 residues. With 3 bases clipped from V and 4 bases from J, the junction kept 10 bases outside the gene matches. Germline V gene sequence: CDR1 MRHNA, CDR2 SNTAGT. The CDR3 sequence is CASSDWTSGGADTQYF. The CDR3, as DNA: TGTGCCAGCAGTGATTGGACTAGTGGGGGTGCAGATACGCAGTATTTT.

This chain connects TRBV15 to TRBJ2-1, with 7 bases that match TRBD1. The CDR3 runs to 14 residues. J gave up 5 bases and V 1 base, and 2 bases lay outside the gene matches. Germline CDR1 reads LNHNV; CDR2 reads YYDKDF (reference sequence). DNA of the CDR3: TGTGCCACCAGCAGAGGACAGGGAAACAATGAGCAGTTCTTC. Translated: CATSRGQGNNEQFF.

V usage is TRBV7-2 and J usage is TRBJ1-1; D not resolved. Germline V gives CDR1 SGHTA, CDR2 FQGNSA. The V gene lost 5 bases and the J gene lost 5 bases, with 18 bases spanning the gap. The CDR3 length is 15 residues. The CDR3 nucleotides are TGTGCCAGCAGCCCAAGAGGCCTCCTAGGGACTGAAGCTTTCTTT. This codes for CASSPRGLLGTEAFF.

The V and J genes are TRBV7-9 and TRBJ2-1, with D unclear. CDR3 length equals 17 residues. CDR1 SEHNR and CDR2 FQNEAQ come from the germline V gene (reference sequence). Trimming took 2 bases from V and 0 from J, leaving 14 bases between them. CDR3 in amino acids: CASSLKAGLSSYNEQFF. The DNA for the CDR3 is TGTGCCAGCAGCTTAAAAGCCGGCCTGAGCTCCTACAATGAGCAGTTCTTC.

This sequence joins TRBV10-2 and TRBJ1-5; D might be TRBD1 (5 bases). Looked up from germline, CDR1 is WSHSY and CDR2 is SAAADI. The CDR3 has 15 residues. V lost 4 bases, J lost 0 bases, and 10 bases lay in between. The CDR3 protein is CASSGVRDSNQPQHF. CDR3 DNA: TGCGCCAGCAGTGGGGTCAGGGATAGCAATCAGCCCCAGCATTTT.

The rearrangement joins TRBV7-8 to TRBJ1-3; TRBD1 matches 7 bases. Germline V gene lookup returns CDR1 SGHVS and CDR2 FQNEAQ. The CDR3 runs to 15 residues. V trimming: 8 bases; J trimming: 0 bases; junction bases outside the gene matches: 7. CDR3 sequence reads: CASEGRGASGNTIYF. The CDR3 DNA reads as TGTGCCAGCGAAGGCAGGGGGGCCTCTGGAAACACCATATATTTT. Complete variable domain (other parts from reference TRBV7-8 and TRBJ1-3): GAGVSQSPRYKVAKRGQDVALRCDPISGHVSLFWYQQALGQGPEFLTYFQNEAQLDKSGLPSDRFFAERPEGSVSTLKIQRTQQEDSAVYLCASEGRGASGNTIYFGEGSWLTVV.

This clone was counted between two and nine times. The chain carries TRBV7-6 and TRBJ1-1; D not certain. Germline V CDR1 and CDR2: SGHVS, FNYEAQ. The V and J ends lost 5 bases and 0 bases respectively, with 13 bases between them. The CDR3 consists of 15 residues. The chain's CDR3 is CASSLREGMNTEAFF. In nucleotides, the CDR3 is TGTGCCAGCAGCCTTCGCGAGGGAATGAACACTGAAGCTTTCTTT.